Below are 26 T cell receptor beta chains sequenced from a single sample in a study of blood T cell repertoires in COVID-19. Measured with immunoSEQ multiplex PCR; TCRdb has only the in-frame clones, and not every one. The sample yields 240,000 or so clones, about 81% seen once. Input material: peripheral blood. Source of these receptors: a woman aged 55-69 years with active or convalescent COVID-19.

J is TRBJ2-3 and V is TRBV28, with unresolved D. The ends were cut back, 8 bases at V and 2 bases at J, with 8 bases in the middle. Germline V lookup: CDR1 MDHEN, CDR2 SYDVKM. The length of the CDR3 is 12 residues. The CDR3 loop reads CASDTDTDTQYF. Written as DNA, the CDR3 is TGTGCCAGCGACACCGACACAGATACGCAGTATTTT.

The chain couples TRBV19 to TRBJ2-5; 12 bases are a match to TRBD1. This CDR3 contains 16 residues. Germline CDR1 LNHDA, CDR2 SQIVND (reference sequence). Trimming took 3 bases from V and 5 from J; bases not matched to a gene: 7. Written as DNA, the CDR3 is TGTGCCAGTAGTATGGGACAGGGGGCTTTAGTGGAGACCCAGTACTTC. Translating gives CASSMGQGALVETQYF.

The chain carries TRBV7-9 and TRBJ1-1, with TRBD1 identical over 8 bases. Germline V lookup: CDR1 SEHNR, CDR2 FQNEAQ (reference sequence). The trim removed 5 bases at V and 4 bases at J, leaving 9 bases unmatched. This CDR3 is 15 amino acids long. In DNA, the CDR3 is TGTGCCAGCAGCCCGACAGGGGCGTTAAGCACTGAAGCTTTCTTT. Its protein product is CASSPTGALSTEAFF.

Regarding this clone: Relative to the germline gene, one junction end is altered; a read error may explain this. The chain joins TRBV14 to TRBJ1-1, with 10 nucleotides matching TRBD1. CDR1 and CDR2 from the germline V gene are SGHDN and FVKESK. There are 14 residues in the CDR3. CDR3 nucleotides: TGTGCCAGCAGTCAAGCCGCCGGGACAGGGGTCGCTTTCTTT. This sequence encodes CASSQAAGTGVAFF.

The chain joins TRBV2 to TRBJ1-2; D is unresolved. V was shortened by 4 bases and J by 0 bases, with 9 bases between the two germline ends. The CDR3 covers 14 residues. Germline V gene data show CDR1 as SNHLY and CDR2 as FYNNEI. DNA for the CDR3: TGTGCCAGCAGTGTCCAACAGACTAACTATGGCTACACCTTC. Translating it yields CASSVQQTNYGYTF.

CDR3 protein: CASSSGLAETDTQYF. The CDR3 nucleotides read TGTGCCAGCAGCTCCGGACTAGCGGAAACAGATACGCAGTATTTT. This chain uses TRBV2 with TRBJ2-3; 10 bases are shared with TRBD2. Germline V gene sequence: CDR1 SNHLY, CDR2 FYNNEI. The length of the CDR3 is 15 residues. The V and J ends lost 6 bases and 3 bases, in that order; junction bases with no gene match: 6. Complete variable domain (other parts from reference TRBV2 and TRBJ2-3): EPEVTQTPSHQVTQMGQEVILRCVPISNHLYFYWYRQILGQKVEFLVSFYNNEISEKSEIFDDQFSVERPDGSNFTLKIRSTKLEDSAMYFCASSSGLAETDTQYFGPGTRLTVL.

This clone was counted a single time. The rearrangement joins TRBV19 to TRBJ1-3, with D unclear. Germline loops: CDR1 LNHDA, CDR2 SQIVND (reference sequence). Trimming took off 8 bases at V and 8 bases at J, with 10 bases between the two ends. This CDR3 is 11 amino acids long. The DNA for the CDR3 is TGTGCCAGTCGGGAGGGAGACACCATATATTTT. This translates into CASREGDTIYF.

The chain couples TRBV2 to TRBJ1-2; the match to TRBD1 covers 7 bases. V trimming: 7 bases; J trimming: 6 bases; junction bases outside the gene matches: 2. This CDR3 has 11 residues. CDR1 is SNHLY and CDR2 is FYNNEI in the germline V gene. The CDR3 protein is CASTGQDGYTF. The CDR3, as DNA: TGTGCCAGCACCGGACAGGATGGCTACACCTTC.

This CDR3 reads CASKRTGPSYEQYF. The CDR3 bases are TGTGCCAGCAAGCGGACAGGACCTTCCTACGAGCAGTACTTC. The chain recombines TRBV6-5 with TRBJ2-7; the match to TRBD1 covers 7 bases. The CDR3 loop spans 14 amino acids. Germline V gene lookup returns CDR1 MNHEY and CDR2 SVGAGI. J was trimmed by 1 base and V by 7 bases; bases with no gene match: 7.

The chain is built from TRBV15 and TRBJ2-5; 9 nucleotides agree with TRBD2. From germline, CDR1 is LNHNV and CDR2 YYDKDF (reference sequence). The CDR3 is made up of 16 amino acids. V shed 3 bases, J shed 4 bases, and the junction held 9 bases outside the gene matches. For the CDR3, the DNA is TGTGCCACCAGCAGTGGAGCGGGGGGAGTAGGAGAGACCCAGTACTTC. Translated: CATSSGAGGVGETQYF.

A word on this clone: Just one base apart from a much larger clone, this may be a read error. The V gene is TRBV5-6, the J gene TRBJ1-2, with 7 bases matching TRBD1. This CDR3 region has 12 residues. The germline CDR1 and CDR2 sequences are SGHDT and YYEEEE. With V trimmed by 5 bases and J by 5 bases, 3 bases remained unmatched. CDR3 bases: TGTGCCAGCAGTTCGGGACAGTATGGCTACACCTTC. Protein: CASSSGQYGYTF.

This sequence joins TRBV10-3 and TRBJ1-6, with a weak D call TRBD1 (5 bases). There are 13 residues in the CDR3. Between the trimmed V and J ends, which lost 11 bases and 9 bases, there was a span of 17 bases. From germline, CDR1 is ENHRY and CDR2 SYGVKD. In nucleotides, the CDR3 is TGTGCCGCTTGCGGCAGGGAGGGTTCACCCCTCCACTTT. This encodes CAACGREGSPLHF.

The gene calls are TRBV19 and TRBJ1-1; D not certain. Germline V gives CDR1 LNHDA, CDR2 SQIVND (reference sequence). This CDR3 spans 15 amino acids. V lost 2 bases and J 3 bases, leaving 13 bases between the germline ends. Here the CDR3 DNA reads TGTGCCAGTAGTATAAGACCCCGCGGGGACACTGAAGCTTTCTTT. It yields the protein CASSIRPRGDTEAFF.

The chain has TRBV6-1 and TRBJ2-5; possibly TRBD2 for D (7 bases). V gave up 1 base and J gave up 4 bases, with 10 bases separating them. This CDR3 region has 14 residues. CDR1 and CDR2 from the germline V gene are MNHNS and SASEGT. DNA of the CDR3: TGTGCCAGCAGTGAAGGAGGGGGGGCAGAGACCCAGTACTTC. It specifies CASSEGGGAETQYF.

The V and J genes are TRBV20-1 and TRBJ1-2, with unresolved D. Germline V lookup: CDR1 DFQATT, CDR2 SNEGSKA (reference sequence). CDR3 length equals 11 residues. The V and J ends lost 2 bases and 5 bases respectively, with 6 bases between them. The CDR3 DNA follows: TGCAGTGCTAGATTGGCATATGGCTACACCTTC. Translation gives CSARLAYGYTF.

The chain carries TRBV30 and TRBJ1-6; D possibly corresponds to TRBD1 (5 bases). Deletions cut 4 bases from V and 2 bases from J, with 9 bases between. This CDR3 is built from 14 residues. Germline loops: CDR1 GTSNPN, CDR2 SVGIG (reference sequence). The CDR3 loop reads CAWMGGAYNSPLHF. CDR3 nucleotides: TGTGCCTGGATGGGGGGGGCCTATAATTCACCCCTCCACTTT. The full variable domain, rest sourced from reference TRBV30 and TRBJ1-6, is SQTIHQWPATLVQPVGSPLSLECTVEGTSNPNLYWYRQAAGRGLQLLFYSVGIGQISSEVPQNLSASRPQDRQFILSSKKLLLSDSGFYLCAWMGGAYNSPLHFGNGTRLTVT.

V and J are TRBV20-1 and TRBJ1-1, with TRBD1 matching 7 bases. The ends lost 6 bases at V and 7 bases at J; junction bases unmatched: 2. Germline CDR1 reads DFQATT; CDR2 reads SNEGSKA (reference sequence). The CDR3 is made up of 10 amino acids. The CDR3 spells CSARDSEAFF. The CDR3 DNA follows: TGCAGTGCCCGGGACAGTGAAGCTTTCTTT.

This rearrangement joins TRBV28 to TRBJ1-2; 9 bases match TRBD1. CDR1 and CDR2 (germline): MDHEN, SYDVKM. This CDR3 comprises 15 residues. V was pared by 5 bases and J by 3 bases, with 7 bases of the junction left unmatched. In DNA form, the CDR3 reads TGTGCCAGCAGTCCTGGACAGGGGATCGACTATGGCTACACCTTC. Its translation is CASSPGQGIDYGYTF.

The genes are TRBV11-3 and TRBJ2-7; D ambiguous. Germline V gene lookup returns CDR1 SGHNT and CDR2 YENEEA. Trimming cost V 5 bases and J 0 bases, with 5 bases left between them. CDR3 length: 12 residues. CDR3 bases: TGTGCCAGCAGCCCCAACTCCTACGAGCAGTACTTC. Protein product: CASSPNSYEQYF.

The rearrangement uses TRBV3-1 (or the pseudogene TRBV3-2) and TRBJ2-1; 12 bases line up with TRBD2. This CDR3 has 16 amino acids. Trimming at V came to 2 bases and at J to 10 bases, leaving 9 bases not matched to a gene. CDR1 is LGHDT and CDR2 is YNNKEL in the germline V gene (reference sequence). The CDR3 DNA follows: TGTGCCAGCAGCCAACTAAGACTAGCGGGGGCGAGGGAGCAGTTCTTC. Translation: CASSQLRLAGAREQFF.

This clone appeared a few times. This chain links TRBV7-3 with TRBJ2-7; TRBD1 agrees at 9 bases. In germline, CDR1 is SGHTA, CDR2 FQGTGA. V lost 5 bases to trimming and J lost 2 bases; unmatched junction nucleotides: 7. The CDR3 extends over 15 amino acids. CDR3 nucleotides: TGTGCCAGCAGCCAAGCCGGGACAGGGCCCTACGAGCAGTACTTC. Its translation: CASSQAGTGPYEQYF.

The chain employs TRBV7-9 and TRBJ1-2, with D possibly TRBD1 on 6 matching bases. Trimming shortened V by 2 bases and J by 8 bases, and 9 bases separated the two germline ends. Germline CDR1 is SEHNR and CDR2 is FQNEAQ (reference sequence). The CDR3 sequence is 12 residues long. The CDR3 bases are TGTGCCAGCAGCTTAAGGGGGACGGGCTACACCTTC. Amino acids: CASSLRGTGYTF.

The chain has TRBV6-5 and TRBJ1-4; D remains ambiguous. V lost 0 bases to trimming and J lost 0 bases, with 8 bases between them. CDR3 length equals 16 residues. Germline V gene lookup returns CDR1 MNHEY and CDR2 SVGAGI. The CDR3 protein is CASSYSSLATNEKLFF. The CDR3 nucleotides are TGTGCCAGCAGTTACTCGAGTCTCGCAACTAATGAAAAACTGTTTTTT.

The chain recombines TRBV5-6 with TRBJ2-5, with a tentative D call TRBD2 (5 bases). Per the germline V gene, CDR1 is SGHDT and CDR2 is YYEEEE. V was trimmed by 1 base and J by 1 base, leaving 8 bases between them. This CDR3 contains 14 residues. The CDR3 loop reads CASSLRSGQETQYF. CDR3 bases: TGTGCCAGCAGCTTGCGGAGCGGCCAAGAGACCCAGTACTTC.

The rearrangement uses TRBV30 and TRBJ2-7; D gene unclear. The CDR3 length is 16 residues. Germline values: CDR1 GTSNPN, CDR2 SVGIG (reference sequence). Trimming left V 3 bases short and J 5 bases short, with 23 bases between. CDR3 nucleotide sequence: TGTGCCTGGAGCGTCACACACCTAGTCTTCTCGGACGAGCAGTACTTC. Translated: CAWSVTHLVFSDEQYF.

V and J are TRBV7-8 and TRBJ2-5; D is undetermined. Per the germline V gene, CDR1 is SGHVS and CDR2 is FQNEAQ. Trimming cost V 5 bases and J 5 bases, with 6 bases left between them. CDR3 length: 11 amino acids. The CDR3 is CASSPQETQYF. CDR3 DNA: TGTGCCAGCAGCCCCCAGGAGACCCAGTACTTC.